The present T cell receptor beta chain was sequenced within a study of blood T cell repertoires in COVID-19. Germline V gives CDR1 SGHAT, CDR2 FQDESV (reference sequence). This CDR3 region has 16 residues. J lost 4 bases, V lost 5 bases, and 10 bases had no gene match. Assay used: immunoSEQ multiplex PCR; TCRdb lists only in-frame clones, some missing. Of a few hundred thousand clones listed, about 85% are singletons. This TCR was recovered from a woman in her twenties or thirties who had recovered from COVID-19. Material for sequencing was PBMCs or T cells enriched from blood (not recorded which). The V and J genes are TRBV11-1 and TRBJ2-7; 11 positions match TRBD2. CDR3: CASSPELAGATYEQYF. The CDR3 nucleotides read TGTGCCAGCAGCCCGGAACTAGCGGGGGCTACGTACGAGCAGTACTTC.